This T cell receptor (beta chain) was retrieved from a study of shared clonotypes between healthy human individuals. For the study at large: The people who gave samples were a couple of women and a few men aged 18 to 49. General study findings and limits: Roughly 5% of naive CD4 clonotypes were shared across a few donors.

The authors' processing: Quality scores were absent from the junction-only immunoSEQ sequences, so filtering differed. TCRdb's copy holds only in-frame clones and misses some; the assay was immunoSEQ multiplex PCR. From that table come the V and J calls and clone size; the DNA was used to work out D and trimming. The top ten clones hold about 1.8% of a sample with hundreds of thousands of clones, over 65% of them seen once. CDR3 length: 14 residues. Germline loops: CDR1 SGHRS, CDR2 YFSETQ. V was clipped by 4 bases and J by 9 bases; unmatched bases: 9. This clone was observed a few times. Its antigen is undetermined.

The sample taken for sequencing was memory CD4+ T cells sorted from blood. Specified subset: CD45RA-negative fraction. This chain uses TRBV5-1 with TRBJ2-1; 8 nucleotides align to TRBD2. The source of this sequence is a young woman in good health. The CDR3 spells CASSVLTSAGEQFF. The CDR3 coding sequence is TGCGCCAGCAGCGTGCTGACTAGCGCGGGTGAGCAGTTCTTC.